What follows are 17 T cell receptor beta chains derived from one specimen sequenced in a study of blood T cells in healthy people across ages. Alongside a J-beta primer mix, a sample-barcoded 5' primer served in a second PCR lasting roughly 6 to 12 cycles. One entry per CDR3 protein, called by TCRdb with MiXCR from the 5' RACE reads. The data hold hundreds of thousands of distinct CDR3 sequences, with roughly 30% observed a single time. Sequences were obtained from blood. These receptor sequences come from a woman older than 75 in good health.

The chain links TRBV30 to TRBJ1-5, with D uncertain. The CDR3 runs 15 residues. CDR1 GTSNPN and CDR2 SVGIG come from the germline V gene (reference sequence). Trimming removed 0 bases at V and 1 base at J, with 10 bases between. The CDR3 DNA is TGTGCCTGGAGTGTAGTCGGGTGGAGCAATCAGCCCCAGCATTTT. Encoded protein: CAWSVVGWSNQPQHF.

In this sample, this clonotype turned up once. The chain combines TRBV3-1 with TRBJ2-3; D possibly matches TRBD1 or TRBD2 (6 bases each). The V end was cut by 0 bases, the J end by 5 bases, with 18 bases between. This CDR3 region has 17 residues. CDR1 LGHDT and CDR2 YNNKEL come from the germline V gene (reference sequence). The CDR3 nucleotides read TGTGCCAGCAGCCAAGATTTCGGAGGGGGGTCGCGAGATACGCAGTATTTT. Translating it yields CASSQDFGGGSRDTQYF.

V usage is TRBV29-1 and J usage is TRBJ2-3; the D gene could be TRBD1 or TRBD2 (5 bases each). There are 14 residues in the CDR3. Per germline, CDR1 SQVTM and CDR2 ANQGSEA. With 5 bases removed from V and 0 bases from J, the gap between germline ends came to 12 bases. CDR3 coding DNA: TGCAGCGTTCAACCGGGGACGAGCACAGATACGCAGTATTTT. This codes for CSVQPGTSTDTQYF.

The rearrangement uses TRBV11-2 and TRBJ2-5; 9 bases are shared with TRBD2. The CDR3 runs to 16 residues. J lost 5 bases, V lost 0 bases, and 7 bases had no gene match. The germline V gene encodes CDR1 SGHAT and CDR2 FQNNGV. The CDR3 spells CASSLEGLAGPETQYF. The CDR3 region has the DNA TGTGCCAGCAGCTTAGAGGGGCTAGCGGGGCCGGAGACCCAGTACTTC.

This clonotype was counted many times. The chain employs TRBV9 and TRBJ2-3; 8 nucleotides align to TRBD2. The germline V gene encodes CDR1 SGDLS and CDR2 YYNGEE. The length of the CDR3 is 15 residues. Losses at the gene ends were 0 bases for V and 5 bases for J; bases not matched to a gene: 5. The CDR3 here is CASSVGRGGRDTQYF. The CDR3 coding sequence is TGTGCCAGCAGCGTAGGTCGGGGGGGCCGAGATACGCAGTATTTT.

Only a few counts were recorded for this clonotype. A much larger clonotype is one base distant, so this may be a read error. The rearrangement links TRBV20-1 to TRBJ2-5, with 7 bases matching TRBD1. Trimming took 3 bases from V and 11 from J; bases not matched to a gene: 15. The germline V gene encodes CDR1 DFQATT and CDR2 SNEGSKA (reference sequence). This CDR3 contains 14 residues. In nucleotides, the CDR3 is TGCAGTGCTAGTAGAGGGGGCCTCGTCGGTGAGCAGTACTTC. This gives the protein CSASRGGLVGEQYF.

As to this clonotype: A much larger clone lies a single base off, so this may be a read error. The rearrangement joins TRBV28 to TRBJ1-4; no clear D gene. The CDR3 spans 12 residues. With 3 bases removed from V and 7 bases from J, the gap between germline ends came to 6 bases. Germline loops: CDR1 MDHEN, CDR2 SYDVKM. The CDR3: CASSLQREKLFF. CDR3 in DNA: TGTGCCAGCAGTTTGCAGCGTGAAAAACTGTTTTTT.

Many counts were recorded for this clonotype. The V and J genes are TRBV18 and TRBJ1-1, with TRBD1 matching 8 bases. This CDR3 contains 14 residues. Unmatched junction bases numbered 6, after V lost 6 bases and J lost 3 bases. The V gene's germline CDR1 is KGHSH and CDR2 LQKENI. CDR3 sequence reads: CASSFTGGDTEAFF. The CDR3, as DNA: TGTGCCAGCTCTTTCACAGGGGGAGACACTGAAGCTTTCTTT.

This clonotype occurred a few times. This chain joins TRBV29-1 and TRBJ1-4, with a weak D call TRBD1 (6 bases). Germline CDR1 SQVTM, CDR2 ANQGSEA. V shed 7 bases and J shed 4 bases, with 13 bases lying between them. This CDR3 has 13 amino acids. The CDR3 nucleotides read TGCAGCGCCTCAGGGGCGATTAATGAAAAACTGTTTTTT. Residues: CSASGAINEKLFF.

Comment on this clonotype: A much larger clone sits a single nucleotide away, making a read error possible. V gene TRBV20-1 combines with J gene TRBJ1-1, with D possibly matching TRBD1 (5 bases). CDR3 size: 15 residues. The germline gives CDR1 DFQATT, CDR2 SNEGSKA (reference sequence). DNA for the CDR3: TGCAGTGCTAGACGGGCCGGGACGTCGAACACTGAAGCTCTCTTT. Translated, it gives CSARRAGTSNTEALF.

This sequence joins TRBV16 and TRBJ2-2, with D unclear. CDR3 length equals 15 residues. Germline CDR1 and CDR2: KGHSY and FQNENV. Trimming pared 0 bases from V and 0 bases from J, leaving 5 bases between. Here the CDR3 reads CASSQSSPNTGELFF. The CDR3 coding sequence is TGTGCCAGCAGCCAATCTAGCCCGAACACCGGGGAGCTGTTTTTT.

This clonotype came up many times. The chain carries TRBV3-1 and TRBJ1-2, with D maybe TRBD1 (6 bases). The CDR3 loop spans 14 amino acids. The germline V gene encodes CDR1 LGHDT and CDR2 YNNKEL (reference sequence). V was cut by 4 bases and J by 5 bases, with 14 bases left in between. The CDR3 spells CASSRGQQVYGYTF. CDR3 sequence (DNA): TGTGCCAGCAGCCGAGGACAGCAAGTTTATGGCTACACCTTC.

This clonotype turned up a few times. This sequence joins TRBV5-6 and TRBJ2-2; 7 bases are a match to TRBD1. Germline CDR1 and CDR2: SGHDT and YYEEEE. The CDR3 is 14 amino acids. V gave up 4 bases and J gave up 4 bases; unmatched junction bases: 4. CDR3 loop: CASSVDRPTGELFF. CDR3 coding DNA: TGTGCCAGCAGCGTGGACAGGCCCACCGGGGAGCTGTTTTTT.

The chain joins TRBV6-5 to TRBJ1-1, with D possibly matching TRBD1 (6 bases). Per the germline V gene, CDR1 is MNHEY and CDR2 is SVGAGI. Trimming took 6 bases from V and 11 from J, leaving 25 bases between them. The CDR3 loop spans 15 amino acids. The CDR3 region is CASSSSRGYLAGAFF. The CDR3, as DNA: TGTGCCAGCAGCTCATCCAGGGGCTACCTCGCAGGGGCTTTCTTT.

This clonotype was counted ten times or more. This chain links TRBV6-1 with TRBJ2-7; D unclear. Germline CDR1 MNHNS, CDR2 SASEGT. The CDR3 totals 14 residues. The V end was cut by 0 bases, the J end by 3 bases, with 9 bases between. CDR3 amino acids: CASSEAPDGYEQYF. CDR3 coding DNA: TGTGCCAGCAGTGAAGCCCCGGACGGCTACGAGCAGTACTTC.

Comment on this clonotype: This may be a read error, as it is one base from a much larger clone. The rearrangement links TRBV29-1 to TRBJ2-5; D not resolved. From germline, CDR1 is SQVTM and CDR2 ANQGSEA. V lost 5 bases and J lost 2, with 9 bases in between. The CDR3 length is 12 residues. DNA of the CDR3: TGCAGCGTTTGGGCAAGACAAGAGACCCAGTACTTC. This codes for CSVWARQETQYF.

A note on this clonotype: A much bigger clone sits one base away, suggesting this may be a read error. The V gene is TRBV7-2, the J gene TRBJ2-5, with 9 bases lining up with TRBD1. The V and J ends lost 5 bases and 11 bases, in that order; junction bases with no gene match: 6. The V gene's germline CDR1 is SGHTA and CDR2 FQGNSA. The CDR3 loop spans 12 amino acids. The DNA for the CDR3 is TGTGCCAGCAGCCCCCCCGACAGGGGGCAGTACTTC. This sequence encodes CASSPPDRGQYF.